This T cell receptor (beta chain) stems from a study of Ad26.COV2.S vaccination and SARS-CoV-2 variants. About the study: The trial was COV1001 and the donor's arm was Ad26.COV2.S.

Assay: immunoSEQ multiplex PCR; the TCRdb copy retains only in-frame clones and omits some. Of 350,000 to 450,000 clones in the sample, 80% to 90% were seen once. Regarding treatment: around 19 received Ad26.COV2.S at low or high dose, single or two shots; roughly five received placebo; per-sample allocation not given. Sampling was performed 63 days after the first vaccine or placebo injection. Boston provided a donor who was an adult aged 18-55 years. The table lists this clone with a count of one. Sample: peripheral blood, taken in a trial of Ad26.COV2.S vaccine versus placebo. The TCR sequence derives from a person aged 18-60 years who received the Ad26.COV2.S COVID-19 vaccine or a placebo.

CDR3 amino acids: CASSEYRGTYEQYF. The CDR3 DNA reads TGCGCCAGCAGTGAGTACAGGGGAACCTACGAGCAGTACTTC. The V gene is TRBV10-2, the J gene TRBJ2-7, with TRBD1 matching 7 bases. V was clipped by 1 base and J by 2 bases; unmatched bases: 2. CDR3 length equals 14 residues. Germline-derived CDR1 and CDR2 are WSHSY and SAAADI.